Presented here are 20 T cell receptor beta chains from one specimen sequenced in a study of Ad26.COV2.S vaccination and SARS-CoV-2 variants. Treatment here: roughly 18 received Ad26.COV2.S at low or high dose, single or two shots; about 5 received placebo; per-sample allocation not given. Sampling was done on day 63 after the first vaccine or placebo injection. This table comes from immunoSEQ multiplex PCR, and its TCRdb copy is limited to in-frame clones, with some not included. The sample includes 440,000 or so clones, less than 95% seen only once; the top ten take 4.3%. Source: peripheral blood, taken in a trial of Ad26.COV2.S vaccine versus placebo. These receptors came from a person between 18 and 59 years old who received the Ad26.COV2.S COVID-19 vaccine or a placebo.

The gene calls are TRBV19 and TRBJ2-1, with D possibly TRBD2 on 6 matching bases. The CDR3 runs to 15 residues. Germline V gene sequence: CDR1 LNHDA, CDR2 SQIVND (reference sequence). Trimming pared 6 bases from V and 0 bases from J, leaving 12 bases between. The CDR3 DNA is TGTGCCAGTAGGCTGGGGGGAAGCTCCTACAATGAGCAGTTCTTC. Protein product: CASRLGGSSYNEQFF.

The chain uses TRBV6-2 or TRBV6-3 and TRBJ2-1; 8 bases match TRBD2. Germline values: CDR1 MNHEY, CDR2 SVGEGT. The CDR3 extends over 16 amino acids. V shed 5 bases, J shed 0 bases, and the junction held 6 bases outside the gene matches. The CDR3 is CASSQISGSSYNEQFF. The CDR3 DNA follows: TGTGCCAGCAGTCAAATAAGCGGGAGCTCCTACAATGAGCAGTTCTTC.

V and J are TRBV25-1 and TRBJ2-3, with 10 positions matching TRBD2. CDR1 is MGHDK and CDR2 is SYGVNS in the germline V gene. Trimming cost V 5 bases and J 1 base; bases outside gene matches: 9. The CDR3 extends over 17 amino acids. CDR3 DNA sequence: TGTGCCAGCAGTCCCAGCGGGAGGGCCCCTGGCACAGATACGCAGTATTTT. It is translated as CASSPSGRAPGTDTQYF.

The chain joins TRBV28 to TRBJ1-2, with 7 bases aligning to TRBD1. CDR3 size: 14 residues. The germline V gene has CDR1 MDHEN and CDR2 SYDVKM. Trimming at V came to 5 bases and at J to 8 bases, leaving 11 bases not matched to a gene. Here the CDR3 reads CASSLTRPGGGYTF. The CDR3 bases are TGTGCCAGCAGTCTAACCCGGCCAGGGGGAGGCTACACCTTC.

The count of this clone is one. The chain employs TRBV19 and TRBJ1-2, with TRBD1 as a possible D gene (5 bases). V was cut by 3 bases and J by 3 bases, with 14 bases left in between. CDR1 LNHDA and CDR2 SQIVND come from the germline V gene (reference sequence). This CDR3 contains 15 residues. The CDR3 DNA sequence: TGTGCCAGTAGTATCGGGTCAGGGACCTACTATGGCTACACCTTC. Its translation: CASSIGSGTYYGYTF.

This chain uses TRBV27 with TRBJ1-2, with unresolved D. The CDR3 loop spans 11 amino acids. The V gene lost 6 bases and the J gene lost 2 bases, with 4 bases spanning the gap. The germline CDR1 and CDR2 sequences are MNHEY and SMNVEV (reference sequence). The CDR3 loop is CASSGNYGYTF. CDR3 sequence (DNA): TGTGCCAGCAGCGGAAACTATGGCTACACCTTC.

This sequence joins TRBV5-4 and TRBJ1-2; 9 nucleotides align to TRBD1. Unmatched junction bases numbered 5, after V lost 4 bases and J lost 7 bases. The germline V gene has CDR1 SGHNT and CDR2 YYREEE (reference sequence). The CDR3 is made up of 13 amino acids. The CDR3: CASSLDRGAGYTF. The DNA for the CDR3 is TGTGCCAGCAGCCTTGACAGGGGGGCTGGCTACACCTTC.

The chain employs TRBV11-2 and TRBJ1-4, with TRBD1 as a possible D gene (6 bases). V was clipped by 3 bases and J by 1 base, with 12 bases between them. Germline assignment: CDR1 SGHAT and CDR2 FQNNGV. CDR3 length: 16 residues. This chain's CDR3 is CASSFTGFRTNEKLFF. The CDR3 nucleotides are TGTGCCAGCAGCTTTACAGGGTTTAGAACTAATGAAAAACTGTTTTTT.

The CDR3, as DNA: TGCGCCAGCAGCCCCCTAATTGGGGAGTCGCAGTTCTTC. Amino acid sequence: CASSPLIGESQFF. The J gene is TRBJ2-1, the V gene TRBV4-1, with D possibly being TRBD2 (5 bases). Germline assignment: CDR1 MGHRA and CDR2 YSYEKL. V gave up 4 bases and J gave up 12 bases, with 16 bases separating them. The CDR3 spans 13 residues.

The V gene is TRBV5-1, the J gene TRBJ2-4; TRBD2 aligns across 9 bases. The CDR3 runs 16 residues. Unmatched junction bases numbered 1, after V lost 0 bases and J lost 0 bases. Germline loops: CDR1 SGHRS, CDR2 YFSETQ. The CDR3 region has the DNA TGCGCCAGCAGCTTGGGACTAGCGGTAGCCAAAAACATTCAGTACTTC. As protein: CASSLGLAVAKNIQYF.

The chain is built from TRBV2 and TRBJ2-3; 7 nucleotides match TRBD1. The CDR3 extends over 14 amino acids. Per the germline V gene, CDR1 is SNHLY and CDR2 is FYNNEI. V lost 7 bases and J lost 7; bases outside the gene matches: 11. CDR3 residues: CASTGGSSTNTQYF. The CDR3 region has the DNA TGTGCCAGCACAGGGGGTTCCTCCACGAATACGCAGTATTTT. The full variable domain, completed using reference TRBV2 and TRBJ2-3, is EPEVTQTPSHQVTQMGQEVILRCVPISNHLYFYWYRQILGQKVEFLVSFYNNEISEKSEIFDDQFSVERPDGSNFTLKIRSTKLEDSAMYFCASTGGSSTNTQYFGPGTRLTVL.

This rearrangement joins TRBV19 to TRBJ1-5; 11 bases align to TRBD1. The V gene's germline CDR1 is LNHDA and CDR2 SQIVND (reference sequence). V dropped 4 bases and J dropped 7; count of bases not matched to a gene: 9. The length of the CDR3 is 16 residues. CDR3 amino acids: CASSKTRTGGWQPQHF. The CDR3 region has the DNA TGTGCCAGTAGTAAAACCCGGACAGGGGGCTGGCAGCCCCAGCATTTT.

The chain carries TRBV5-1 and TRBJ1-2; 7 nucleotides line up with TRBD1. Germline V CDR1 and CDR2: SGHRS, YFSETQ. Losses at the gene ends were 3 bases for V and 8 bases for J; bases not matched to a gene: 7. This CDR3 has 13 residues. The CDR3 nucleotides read TGCGCCAGCAGCTCACGACAGGGCCTGGGCTACACCTTC. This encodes CASSSRQGLGYTF.

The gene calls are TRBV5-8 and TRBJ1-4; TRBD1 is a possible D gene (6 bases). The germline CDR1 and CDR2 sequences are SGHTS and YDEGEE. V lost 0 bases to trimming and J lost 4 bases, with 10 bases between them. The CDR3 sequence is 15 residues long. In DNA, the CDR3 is TGTGCCAGCAGCTTGGACGGGGGCATTAATGAAAAACTGTTTTTT. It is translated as CASSLDGGINEKLFF.

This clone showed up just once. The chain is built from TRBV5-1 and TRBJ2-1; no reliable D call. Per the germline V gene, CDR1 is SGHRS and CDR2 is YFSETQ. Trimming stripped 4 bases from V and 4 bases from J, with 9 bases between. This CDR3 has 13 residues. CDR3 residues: CASSRTSYNEQFF. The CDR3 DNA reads TGCGCCAGCAGCCGTACATCGTACAATGAGCAGTTCTTC. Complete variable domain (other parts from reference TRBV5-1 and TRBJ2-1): KAGVTQTPRYLIKTRGQQVTLSCSPISGHRSVSWYQQTPGQGLQFLFEYFSETQRNKGNFPGRFSGRQFSNSRSEMNVSTLELGDSALYLCASSRTSYNEQFFGPGTRLTVL.

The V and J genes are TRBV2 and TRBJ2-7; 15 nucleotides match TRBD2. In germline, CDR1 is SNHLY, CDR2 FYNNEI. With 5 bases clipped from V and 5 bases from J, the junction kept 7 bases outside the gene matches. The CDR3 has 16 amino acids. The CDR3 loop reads CASSSGTSGRRNEQYF. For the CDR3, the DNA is TGTGCCAGCAGTTCCGGGACTAGCGGGAGGAGAAACGAGCAGTACTTC.

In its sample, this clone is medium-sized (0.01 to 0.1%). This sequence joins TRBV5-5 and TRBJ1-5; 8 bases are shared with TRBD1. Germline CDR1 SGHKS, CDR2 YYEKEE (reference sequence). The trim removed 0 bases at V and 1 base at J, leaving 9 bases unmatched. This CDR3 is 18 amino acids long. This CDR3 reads CASSLDFTTGESNQPQHF. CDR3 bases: TGTGCCAGCAGCTTGGATTTTACGACAGGGGAGAGCAATCAGCCCCAGCATTTT.

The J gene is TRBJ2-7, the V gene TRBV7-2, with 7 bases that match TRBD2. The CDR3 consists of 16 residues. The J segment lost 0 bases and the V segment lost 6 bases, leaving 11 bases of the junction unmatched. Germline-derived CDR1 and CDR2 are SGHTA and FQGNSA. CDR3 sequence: CASRLGGEGPSYEQYF. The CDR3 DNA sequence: TGTGCCAGCAGGCTTGGGGGGGAGGGTCCCTCCTACGAGCAGTACTTC.

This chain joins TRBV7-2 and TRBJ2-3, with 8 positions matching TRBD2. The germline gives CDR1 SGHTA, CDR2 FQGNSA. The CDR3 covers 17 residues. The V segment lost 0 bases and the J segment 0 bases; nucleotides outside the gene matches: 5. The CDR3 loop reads CASSLAGGGRSTDTQYF. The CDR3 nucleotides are TGTGCCAGCAGCTTAGCGGGTGGCGGGAGGAGCACAGATACGCAGTATTTT.

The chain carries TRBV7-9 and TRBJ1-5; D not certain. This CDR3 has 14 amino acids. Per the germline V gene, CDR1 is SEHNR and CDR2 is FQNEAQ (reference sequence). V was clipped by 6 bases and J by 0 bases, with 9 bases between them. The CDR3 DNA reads TGTGCCAGCAGTTACGGGGTTAGCAATCAGCCCCAGCATTTT. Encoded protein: CASSYGVSNQPQHF.